This T cell receptor beta chain was recovered during a study of blood T cell repertoires in COVID-19. Turning to the study itself: The United States, Italy and Spain supplied acute and convalescent COVID-19 samples. T cells, B-cell-depleted T cells, or PBMCs provided the cDNA or gDNA that served as material.

Per the study methods: Amplified reference gene primers provided the basis for estimating nucleated cell counts. Profiling relied on immunoSEQ multiplex PCR, and the TCRdb table lists in-frame clones only, not all of them. The DNA gave D and trimming, while V, J and clone size come from that table. The profile shows about 240,000 clones, approximately 82% of them singletons. Germline CDR1 reads MGHRA; CDR2 reads YSYEKL. Trimming cost V 0 bases and J 0 bases, with 9 bases left between them. The length of the CDR3 is 16 residues. This receptor was identified in a woman under 30 with acute or convalescent COVID-19. Sequences were obtained from peripheral blood. This chain joins TRBV4-1 and TRBJ2-4, with D hard to call. The CDR3 DNA follows: TGCGCCAGCAGCCAAGATTTGCGGATAGCCAAAAACATTCAGTACTTC. It translates to CASSQDLRIAKNIQYF.